Sequencing of this T cell receptor beta chain was carried out in a study of cytomegalovirus exposure and HLA in healthy donors (dated by TCRdb to the late 2010s). Regarding the complete study: According to a later analysis, the roughly 120 validation repertoires were produced on the same platform as the approximately 600 repertoires of the first cohort. The study was designed to test whether signatures of past pathogen exposure could be identified by cataloging public T cell receptors. In addition to the first cohort of approximately 650 subjects, a separate validation cohort of approximately 120 different subjects was used. To predict cytomegalovirus infection status, the study brought together high-throughput TCR immunosequencing, statistical association of individual TCRs with disease status, and machine learning. What the work shows at the level of the full study, not this receptor alone: Three of the identified cytomegalovirus-associated TCR beta chains were confirmed in vitro to be specific for cytomegalovirus antigens. Across donors, most TCR sequences were observed very rarely, whereas some public TCRs were present in many individuals. All 130 or so repertoires were used to score co-occurrence in the validation cohort in a later analysis, because that analysis had no HLA typing for the cohort. It was suggested by the authors that the approach could potentially be generalized to other disease states and immunological phenotypes. A total of fewer than 200 TCR beta chains were listed by the study as associated with cytomegalovirus. The classifier was reported to diagnose cytomegalovirus status with high specificity and sensitivity in both the original cohort and the validation cohort. Of the cluster scores, around 95% were above 0 in a later analysis, which found that TCRs clustered in the first cohort also tended to co-occur in the 130 or so validation repertoires.

Notes on this clone: The antigen it binds to is not known. Base qualities are not provided; no much larger clone lies one nucleotide away.

Library preparation used the immunoSEQ multiplex PCR assay. Per the source publication's procedure: To diagnose cytomegalovirus status from the catalog of TCR beta chain sequences, a statistical classification framework was built. TCRdb re-hosts the immuneACCESS table, in-frame sequences only. Its copies lack some clones; in the studies checked, an unresolved V gene accounts for under half of them, and the cause for the rest is not known. Clonal size and the V and J genes are those of that table, whereas D and trimming came from the DNA. Across this sample there are 65,000 to 85,000 clones, with 85% to 95% seen only once. More than 0.65% of the sample rests with the top ten. The CDR3, from cysteine to phenylalanine, totals 14 residues. Only CDR3 DNA remains: 42 bases, in frame from the first base. Separate from the roughly 650-subject first cohort, the validation cohort of 95 to 150 subjects was the group to which the donors belonged.

Rearrangement joined TRBV21-1 to TRBJ2-5; TRBD1 is the table's D call, not checked against the DNA. TRBV21-1 is a pseudogene. The receptor was derived from a woman aged 18-29 years in good health and CMV-seronegative. The sample taken for sequencing was PBMCs. The CDR3 amino acid sequence is: CASSSPTGKETQYF. The DNA reads TGTGCCAGCAGCTCTCCAACAGGGAAGGAGACCCAGTACTTC.